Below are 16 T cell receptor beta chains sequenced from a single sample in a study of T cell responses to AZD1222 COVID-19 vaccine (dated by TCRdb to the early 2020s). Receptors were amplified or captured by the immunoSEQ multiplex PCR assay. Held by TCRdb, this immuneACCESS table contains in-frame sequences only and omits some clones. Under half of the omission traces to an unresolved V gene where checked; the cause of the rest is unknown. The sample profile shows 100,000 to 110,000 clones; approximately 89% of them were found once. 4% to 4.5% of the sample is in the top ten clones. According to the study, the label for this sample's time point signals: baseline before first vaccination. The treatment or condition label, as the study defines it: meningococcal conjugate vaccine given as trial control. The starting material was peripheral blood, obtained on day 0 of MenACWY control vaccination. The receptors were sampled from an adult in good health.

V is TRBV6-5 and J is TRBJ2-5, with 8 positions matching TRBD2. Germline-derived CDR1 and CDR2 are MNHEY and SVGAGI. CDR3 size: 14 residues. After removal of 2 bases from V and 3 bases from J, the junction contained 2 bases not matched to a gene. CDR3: CASSYREGKETQYF. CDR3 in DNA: TGTGCCAGCAGTTACCGGGAGGGGAAAGAGACCCAGTACTTC.

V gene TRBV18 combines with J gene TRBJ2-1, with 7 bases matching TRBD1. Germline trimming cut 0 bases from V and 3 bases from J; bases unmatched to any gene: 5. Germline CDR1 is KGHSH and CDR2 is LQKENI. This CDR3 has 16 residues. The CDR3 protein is CASSPPGDSLYNEQFF. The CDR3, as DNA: TGTGCCAGCTCACCACCAGGGGACAGCCTCTACAATGAGCAGTTCTTC.

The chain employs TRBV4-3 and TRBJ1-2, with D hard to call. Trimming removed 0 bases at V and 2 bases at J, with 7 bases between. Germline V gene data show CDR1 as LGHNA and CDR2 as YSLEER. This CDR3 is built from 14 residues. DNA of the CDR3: TGCGCCAGCAGCCAAGATCTTGTAAACTATGGCTACACCTTC. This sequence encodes CASSQDLVNYGYTF.

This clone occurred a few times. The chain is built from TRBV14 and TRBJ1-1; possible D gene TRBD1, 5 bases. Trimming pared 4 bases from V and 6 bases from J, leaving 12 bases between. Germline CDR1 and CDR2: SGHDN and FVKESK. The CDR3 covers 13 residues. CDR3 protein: CASSPLGGAEAFF. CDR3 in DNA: TGTGCCAGCAGCCCCCTGGGGGGGGCTGAAGCTTTCTTT. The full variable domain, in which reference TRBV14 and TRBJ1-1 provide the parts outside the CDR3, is EAGVTQFPSHSVIEKGQTVTLRCDPISGHDNLYWYRRVMGKEIKFLLHFVKESKQDESGMPNNRFLAERTGGTYSTLKVQPAELEDSGVYFCASSPLGGAEAFFGQGTRLTVV.

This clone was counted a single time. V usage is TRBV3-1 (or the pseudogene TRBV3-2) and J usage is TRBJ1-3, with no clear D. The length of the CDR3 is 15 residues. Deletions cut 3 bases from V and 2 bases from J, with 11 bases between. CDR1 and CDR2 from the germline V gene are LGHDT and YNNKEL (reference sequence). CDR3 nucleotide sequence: TGTGCCAGCAGCCAGTACGAGGCGGCTGGAAACACCATATATTTT. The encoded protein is CASSQYEAAGNTIYF.

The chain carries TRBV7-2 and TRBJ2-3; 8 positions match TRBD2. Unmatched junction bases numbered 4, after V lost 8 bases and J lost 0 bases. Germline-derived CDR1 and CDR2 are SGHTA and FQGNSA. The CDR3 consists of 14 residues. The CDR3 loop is CASREGGSTDTQYF. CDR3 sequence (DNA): TGTGCCAGCCGGGAGGGCGGTAGCACAGATACGCAGTATTTT.

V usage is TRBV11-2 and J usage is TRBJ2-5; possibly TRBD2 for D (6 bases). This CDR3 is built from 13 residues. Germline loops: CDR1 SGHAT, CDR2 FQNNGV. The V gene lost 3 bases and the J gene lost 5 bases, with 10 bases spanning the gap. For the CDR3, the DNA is TGTGCCAGCAGCTTCGGGGGTGGGGAGACCCAGTACTTC. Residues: CASSFGGGETQYF.

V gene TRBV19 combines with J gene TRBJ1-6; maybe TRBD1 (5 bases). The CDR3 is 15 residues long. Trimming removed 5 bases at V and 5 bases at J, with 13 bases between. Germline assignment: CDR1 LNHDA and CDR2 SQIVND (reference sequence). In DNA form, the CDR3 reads TGTGCCAGTAGTTATGCAGGGAGAAATAATTCACCCCTCCACTTT. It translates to CASSYAGRNNSPLHF.

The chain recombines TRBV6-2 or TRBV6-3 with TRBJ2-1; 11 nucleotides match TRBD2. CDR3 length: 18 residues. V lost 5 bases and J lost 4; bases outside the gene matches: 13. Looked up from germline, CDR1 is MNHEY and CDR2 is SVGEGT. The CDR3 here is CASSIISGRALGYNEQFF. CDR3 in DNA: TGTGCCAGCAGTATAATTAGCGGGAGGGCCCTTGGGTACAATGAGCAGTTCTTC.

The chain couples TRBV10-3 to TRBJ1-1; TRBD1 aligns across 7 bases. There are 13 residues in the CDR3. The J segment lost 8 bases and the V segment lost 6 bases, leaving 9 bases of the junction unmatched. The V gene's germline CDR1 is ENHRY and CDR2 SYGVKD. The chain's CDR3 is CAISELTGPEAFF. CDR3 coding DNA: TGTGCCATCAGCGAACTGACAGGGCCCGAAGCTTTCTTT.

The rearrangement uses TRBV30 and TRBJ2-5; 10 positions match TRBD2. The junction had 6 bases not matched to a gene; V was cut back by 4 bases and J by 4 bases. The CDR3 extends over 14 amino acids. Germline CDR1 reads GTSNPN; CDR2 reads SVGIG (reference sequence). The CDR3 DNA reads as TGTGCCTGGACTAGCGGGAGCGGGCGAGAGACCCAGTACTTC. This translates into CAWTSGSGRETQYF.

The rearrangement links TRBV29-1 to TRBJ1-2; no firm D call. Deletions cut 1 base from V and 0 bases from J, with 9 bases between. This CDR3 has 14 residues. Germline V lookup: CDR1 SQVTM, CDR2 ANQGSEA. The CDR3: CSVEGRLANYGYTF. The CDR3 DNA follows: TGCAGCGTTGAAGGACGGTTAGCTAACTATGGCTACACCTTC.

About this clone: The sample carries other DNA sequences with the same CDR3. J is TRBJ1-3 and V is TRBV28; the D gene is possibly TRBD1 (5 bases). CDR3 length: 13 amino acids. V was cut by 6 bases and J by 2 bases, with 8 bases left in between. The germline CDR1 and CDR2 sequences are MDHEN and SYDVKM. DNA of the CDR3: TGTGCCAGCAGCCTAGGGGCTGGAAACACCATATATTTT. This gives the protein CASSLGAGNTIYF.

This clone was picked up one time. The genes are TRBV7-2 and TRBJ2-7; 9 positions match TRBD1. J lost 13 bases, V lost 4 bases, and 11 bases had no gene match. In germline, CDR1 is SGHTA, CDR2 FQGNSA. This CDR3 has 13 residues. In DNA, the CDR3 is TGTGCCAGCAGCTCAACCCAGGGGGACAGGGCTTACTTC. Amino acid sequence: CASSSTQGDRAYF.

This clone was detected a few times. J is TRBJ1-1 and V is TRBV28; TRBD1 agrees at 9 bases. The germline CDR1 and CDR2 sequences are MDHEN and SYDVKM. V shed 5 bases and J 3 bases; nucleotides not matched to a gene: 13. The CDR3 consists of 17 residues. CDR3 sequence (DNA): TGTGCCAGCAGTCCGGGACAGGGCGGGTTTATCGACACTGAAGCTTTCTTT. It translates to CASSPGQGGFIDTEAFF.

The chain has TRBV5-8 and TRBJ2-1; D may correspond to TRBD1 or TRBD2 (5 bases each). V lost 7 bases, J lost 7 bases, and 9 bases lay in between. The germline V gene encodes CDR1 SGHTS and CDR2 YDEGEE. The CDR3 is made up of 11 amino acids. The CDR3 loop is CASVEGNEQFF. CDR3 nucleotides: TGTGCCAGCGTCGAGGGGAATGAGCAGTTCTTC.